A single sample is the source of the 30 T cell receptor beta chains below, sequenced in a study of somatic mutations in cytotoxic T cells in rheumatoid arthritis. The table came from immunoSEQ multiplex PCR; TCRdb's copy has only in-frame clones and leaves some out. The data contain about 20,000 clones, about 86% of them singletons. The sequenced material came from CD8+ T cells sorted from blood. All receptors come from a woman between 50 and 59 years old in good health.

The chain links TRBV6-4 to TRBJ2-2, with a possible D match to TRBD1 (5 bases). From germline, CDR1 is MRHNA and CDR2 SNTAGT. V was clipped by 0 bases and J by 7 bases, with 15 bases between them. This CDR3 has 16 amino acids. CDR3 residues: CASSDSGARAGGELFF. The CDR3 nucleotides are TGTGCCAGCAGTGACTCTGGGGCAAGGGCCGGCGGGGAGCTGTTTTTT.

J is TRBJ2-5 and V is TRBV4-3; D might be TRBD1 or TRBD2, each matching 6 bases. Germline values: CDR1 LGHNA, CDR2 YSLEER. CDR3 length equals 14 residues. Trimming removed 1 base at V and 5 bases at J, with 11 bases between. For the CDR3, the DNA is TGCGCCAGCAGCCAAGCGCTGGGGGGCGAGACCCAGTACTTC. Its protein product is CASSQALGGETQYF.

The CDR3 DNA sequence: TGTGCCAGCAGAGCACTTGACAGATCCTCTGGAAACACCATATATTTT. Protein: CASRALDRSSGNTIYF. The genes are TRBV2 and TRBJ1-3; a possible D gene is TRBD1 (5 bases). The CDR3 covers 16 residues. The germline V and J ends were trimmed by 6 bases and 0 bases, with 15 bases remaining between them. CDR1 and CDR2 (germline): SNHLY, FYNNEI.

The rearrangement links TRBV5-4 to TRBJ2-1; either TRBD1 or TRBD2 may supply D (5 bases each). The germline V gene has CDR1 SGHNT and CDR2 YYREEE (reference sequence). The germline V and J ends were trimmed by 4 bases and 6 bases, with 8 bases remaining between them. The CDR3 loop spans 12 amino acids. The CDR3 region has the DNA TGTGCCAGCAGCCCCGGGACCAATGAGCAGTTCTTC. Encoded protein: CASSPGTNEQFF.

CDR3 region: CASSFQRGPRTDTQYF. The CDR3 bases are TGTGCCAGCAGCTTCCAAAGGGGGCCCCGCACAGATACGCAGTATTTT. J is TRBJ2-3 and V is TRBV7-2; TRBD1 matches at 7 bases. This CDR3 has 16 residues. Trimming cost V 3 bases and J 1 base; bases outside gene matches: 7. In germline, CDR1 is SGHTA, CDR2 FQGNSA.

This sequence joins TRBV28 and TRBJ1-2; 9 bases are shared with TRBD1. CDR3 length: 14 amino acids. Trimming took 3 bases from V and 4 from J; bases not matched to a gene: 3. CDR1 and CDR2 from the germline V gene are MDHEN and SYDVKM. The CDR3: CASSLGQGGYGYTF. The CDR3 bases are TGTGCCAGCAGTTTGGGACAGGGTGGCTATGGCTACACCTTC.

This clone showed up just a few times. This sequence joins TRBV9 and TRBJ1-4; 7 nucleotides match TRBD1. The CDR3 totals 15 residues. Germline CDR1 reads SGDLS; CDR2 reads YYNGEE. After removal of 3 bases from V and 8 bases from J, the junction contained 10 bases not matched to a gene. Written as DNA, the CDR3 is TGTGCCAGCAGCGCCTCACAGGGGTACGCGGAAAAACTGTTTTTT. Protein: CASSASQGYAEKLFF.

The V gene is TRBV27, the J gene TRBJ1-2; 7 positions agree with TRBD1. The CDR3 length is 14 residues. Germline loops: CDR1 MNHEY, CDR2 SMNVEV (reference sequence). Trimming cost V 6 bases and J 4 bases; bases outside gene matches: 8. DNA of the CDR3: TGTGCCAGCAGCCCCGGGACAGCAAGCTATGGCTACACCTTC. Translated, it gives CASSPGTASYGYTF.

This clone was found once. V and J are TRBV4-2 and TRBJ1-1, with D hard to call. CDR1 LGHNA and CDR2 YNFKEQ come from the germline V gene. The CDR3 totals 18 residues. V was trimmed by 2 bases and J by 2 bases, leaving 21 bases between them. The CDR3 DNA reads as TGTGCCAGCAGCCAATGGGAGGTTATGGCAAACGGTAACACTGAAGCTTTCTTT. It yields the protein CASSQWEVMANGNTEAFF.

CDR3 sequence reads: CAISEPDRDTQYF. CDR3 coding DNA: TGTGCCATCAGTGAGCCGGACAGGGATACGCAGTATTTT. The chain joins TRBV10-3 to TRBJ2-3; 7 nucleotides agree with TRBD1. Germline V gives CDR1 ENHRY, CDR2 SYGVKD. The trim removed 2 bases at V and 6 bases at J, leaving 2 bases unmatched. CDR3 size: 13 residues.

The chain carries TRBV13 and TRBJ2-1, with D possibly TRBD2 on 6 matching bases. Germline V gene data show CDR1 as PRHDT and CDR2 as FYEKMQ (reference sequence). V was cut by 6 bases and J by 5 bases, with 11 bases left in between. CDR3 length equals 13 residues. CDR3 sequence: CASSSGLNNEQFF. In DNA form, the CDR3 reads TGTGCCAGCAGTTCGGGACTGAACAATGAGCAGTTCTTC.

The genes are TRBV5-1 and TRBJ1-2; D is undetermined. The CDR3 is made up of 17 amino acids. The germline V gene encodes CDR1 SGHRS and CDR2 YFSETQ. V was shortened by 0 bases and J by 5 bases, with 20 bases between the two germline ends. CDR3 sequence (DNA): TGCGCCAGCAGCTTGGCCGGAAGACTGAGCTTAGTATATGGCTACACCTTC. Protein sequence: CASSLAGRLSLVYGYTF.

The chain couples TRBV7-2 to TRBJ1-5; D is unclear. Trimming left V 3 bases short and J 0 bases short, with 12 bases between. The germline V gene encodes CDR1 SGHTA and CDR2 FQGNSA. The CDR3 covers 16 residues. The CDR3 DNA sequence: TGTGCCAGCAGCTTCGGGCCATACAGTAGCAATCAGCCCCAGCATTTT. Residues: CASSFGPYSSNQPQHF.

The chain links TRBV4-3 to TRBJ1-1; D perhaps matches TRBD1 (5 bases). This CDR3 has 15 residues. V gave up 0 bases and J gave up 1 base, with 9 bases separating them. Looked up from germline, CDR1 is LGHNA and CDR2 is YSLEER. For the CDR3, the DNA is TGCGCCAGCAGCCAAGAGCCAGGGAGGAACACTGAAGCTTTCTTT. Protein sequence: CASSQEPGRNTEAFF.

The genes are TRBV6-5 and TRBJ2-2; no definite D call. Trimming removed 10 bases at V and 7 bases at J, with 22 bases between. The CDR3 has 15 amino acids. In germline, CDR1 is MNHEY, CDR2 SVGAGI. This chain's CDR3 is CATTASLNWDGELFF. DNA for the CDR3: TGTGCCACTACAGCCTCCCTTAACTGGGACGGGGAGCTGTTTTTT.

The CDR3 region has the DNA TGTGCCAGCAGTTTACAGGGGTTCTATGGCTACACCTTC. Translation gives CASSLQGFYGYTF. This chain links TRBV27 with TRBJ1-2; maybe TRBD1 (6 bases). The CDR3 length is 13 residues. V lost 2 bases to trimming and J lost 4 bases, with 8 bases between them. Germline V gene lookup returns CDR1 MNHEY and CDR2 SMNVEV (reference sequence).

The V and J genes are TRBV6-6 and TRBJ1-5, with TRBD1 identical over 10 bases. The V gene end was trimmed by 6 bases and the J gene end by 5 bases; junction bases not matched to a gene: 10. The CDR3 has 16 amino acids. Germline V gives CDR1 MNHNY, CDR2 SVGAGI (reference sequence). CDR3 nucleotides: TGTGCCAGCAGCTCAGAACCGGGACAGGGGTATCAGCCCCAGCATTTT. As protein: CASSSEPGQGYQPQHF.

In regard to this clone: At one end, the junction sequence differs from germline, possibly due to a read error. The V gene is TRBV10-3, the J gene TRBJ2-7; possible D gene TRBD1, 6 bases. The germline CDR1 and CDR2 sequences are ENHRY and SYGVKD. The CDR3 covers 11 residues. CDR3 sequence (DNA): TGTGCCATCAGTGACCCGGGACACCCTAACTTC. Protein sequence: CAISDPGHPNF.

DNA for the CDR3: TGTGCCAGCAGCTGGGAGGCTCAGCCCCAGCATTTT. It translates to CASSWEAQPQHF. The chain links TRBV28 to TRBJ1-5, with no clear D. V lost 6 bases and J lost 6, with 9 bases in between. Germline V gene data show CDR1 as MDHEN and CDR2 as SYDVKM. The CDR3 has 12 amino acids. Complete variable domain (other parts from reference TRBV28 and TRBJ1-5): DVKVTQSSRYLVKRTGEKVFLECVQDMDHENMFWYRQDPGLGLRLIYFSYDVKMKEKGDIPEGYSVSREKKERFSLILESASTNQTSMYLCASSWEAQPQHFGDGTRLSIL.

This rearrangement joins TRBV6-5 to TRBJ1-3, with 11 bases fitting TRBD1. The V gene end was trimmed by 2 bases and the J gene end by 3 bases; junction bases not matched to a gene: 3. Germline CDR1 reads MNHEY; CDR2 reads SVGAGI. The CDR3 sequence is 16 residues long. CDR3 DNA sequence: TGTGCCAGCAGTTACGGCGGGACAGGGGGTGGAAACACCATATATTTT. Its translation: CASSYGGTGGGNTIYF.

This chain links TRBV6-5 with TRBJ1-1; D gene uncertain. Germline CDR1 and CDR2: MNHEY and SVGAGI. This CDR3 has 15 amino acids. V gave up 2 bases and J gave up 0 bases, with 10 bases separating them. CDR3 bases: TGTGCCAGCAGTTACGGGGTTGAGGTGAACACTGAAGCTTTCTTT. Amino acids: CASSYGVEVNTEAFF.

The sample holds one count of this clone. The chain uses TRBV6-4 and TRBJ2-1; D is unresolved. Germline CDR1 and CDR2: MRHNA and SNTAGT. Trimming shortened V by 3 bases and J by 10 bases, and 13 bases separated the two germline ends. The CDR3 has 13 amino acids. The CDR3 region is CASSELPPKEQFF. For the CDR3, the DNA is TGTGCCAGCAGTGAACTGCCCCCCAAAGAGCAGTTCTTC.

The chain uses TRBV4-1 and TRBJ2-1; D remains ambiguous. Trimming pared 0 bases from V and 4 bases from J, leaving 13 bases between. CDR1 and CDR2 from the germline V gene are MGHRA and YSYEKL. The CDR3 extends over 16 amino acids. The CDR3 loop is CASSQDGRAVYNEQFF. The CDR3 bases are TGCGCCAGCAGCCAAGATGGTAGGGCGGTATACAATGAGCAGTTCTTC.

This clone was detected once. The V and J genes are TRBV9 and TRBJ2-3; 8 bases are shared with TRBD2. J gave up 1 base and V 2 bases, and 3 bases lay outside the gene matches. CDR1 is SGDLS and CDR2 is YYNGEE in the germline V gene. The CDR3 extends over 15 amino acids. The CDR3 nucleotides read TGTGCCAGCAGCGTCCTTAGCGGGGGCACAGATACGCAGTATTTT. Residues: CASSVLSGGTDTQYF.

This clone was seen a handful of times. V is TRBV4-1 and J is TRBJ2-7; 9 nucleotides match TRBD1. Germline V gives CDR1 MGHRA, CDR2 YSYEKL. V gave up 0 bases and J gave up 3 bases; unmatched junction bases: 3. This CDR3 spans 15 amino acids. CDR3 sequence: CASSQDRGQGYEQYF. The CDR3 region has the DNA TGCGCCAGCAGCCAAGATAGGGGACAGGGCTACGAGCAGTACTTC.

The V gene is TRBV5-6, the J gene TRBJ1-1; the match to TRBD1 covers 10 bases. V lost 4 bases and J lost 2; bases outside the gene matches: 11. Per the germline V gene, CDR1 is SGHDT and CDR2 is YYEEEE. CDR3 length: 17 residues. CDR3 in amino acids: CASSHSGTGDYNTEAFF. In DNA, the CDR3 is TGTGCCAGCAGCCATTCCGGGACAGGGGATTATAACACTGAAGCTTTCTTT.

The V gene is TRBV19, the J gene TRBJ2-7; D remains ambiguous. The CDR3 runs 14 residues. Germline CDR1 and CDR2: LNHDA and SQIVND (reference sequence). V was trimmed by 1 base and J by 3 bases, leaving 10 bases between them. The CDR3 DNA sequence: TGTGCCAGTAGTATAGGAGAACGGCGCTACGAGCAGTACTTC. This gives the protein CASSIGERRYEQYF.

This rearrangement joins TRBV29-1 to TRBJ1-2; TRBD1 matches at 7 bases. Losses at the gene ends were 7 bases for V and 2 bases for J; bases not matched to a gene: 7. Germline V gene data show CDR1 as SQVTM and CDR2 as ANQGSEA. The CDR3 runs to 13 residues. CDR3 sequence: CSGRGTENYGYTF. The CDR3 DNA reads as TGCAGCGGTCGCGGGACAGAAAACTATGGCTACACCTTC.

This clone was seen a single time. This chain joins TRBV7-9 and TRBJ1-1; no definite D call. Germline-derived CDR1 and CDR2 are SEHNR and FQNEAQ (reference sequence). Trimming stripped 0 bases from V and 10 bases from J, with 24 bases between. The length of the CDR3 is 17 residues. In nucleotides, the CDR3 is TGTGCCAGCAGCTTAGCGGAACGTTTGGGTCACGGGGAGAGAGCTTTCTTT. It encodes CASSLAERLGHGERAFF.

The chain carries TRBV27 and TRBJ1-1, with D possibly matching TRBD1 (6 bases). The CDR3 totals 14 residues. V lost 2 bases and J 7 bases, leaving 14 bases between the germline ends. Germline-derived CDR1 and CDR2 are MNHEY and SMNVEV (reference sequence). This CDR3 is CASSLGGHNIEAFF. CDR3 coding DNA: TGTGCCAGCAGTTTAGGGGGACACAATATTGAAGCTTTCTTT.